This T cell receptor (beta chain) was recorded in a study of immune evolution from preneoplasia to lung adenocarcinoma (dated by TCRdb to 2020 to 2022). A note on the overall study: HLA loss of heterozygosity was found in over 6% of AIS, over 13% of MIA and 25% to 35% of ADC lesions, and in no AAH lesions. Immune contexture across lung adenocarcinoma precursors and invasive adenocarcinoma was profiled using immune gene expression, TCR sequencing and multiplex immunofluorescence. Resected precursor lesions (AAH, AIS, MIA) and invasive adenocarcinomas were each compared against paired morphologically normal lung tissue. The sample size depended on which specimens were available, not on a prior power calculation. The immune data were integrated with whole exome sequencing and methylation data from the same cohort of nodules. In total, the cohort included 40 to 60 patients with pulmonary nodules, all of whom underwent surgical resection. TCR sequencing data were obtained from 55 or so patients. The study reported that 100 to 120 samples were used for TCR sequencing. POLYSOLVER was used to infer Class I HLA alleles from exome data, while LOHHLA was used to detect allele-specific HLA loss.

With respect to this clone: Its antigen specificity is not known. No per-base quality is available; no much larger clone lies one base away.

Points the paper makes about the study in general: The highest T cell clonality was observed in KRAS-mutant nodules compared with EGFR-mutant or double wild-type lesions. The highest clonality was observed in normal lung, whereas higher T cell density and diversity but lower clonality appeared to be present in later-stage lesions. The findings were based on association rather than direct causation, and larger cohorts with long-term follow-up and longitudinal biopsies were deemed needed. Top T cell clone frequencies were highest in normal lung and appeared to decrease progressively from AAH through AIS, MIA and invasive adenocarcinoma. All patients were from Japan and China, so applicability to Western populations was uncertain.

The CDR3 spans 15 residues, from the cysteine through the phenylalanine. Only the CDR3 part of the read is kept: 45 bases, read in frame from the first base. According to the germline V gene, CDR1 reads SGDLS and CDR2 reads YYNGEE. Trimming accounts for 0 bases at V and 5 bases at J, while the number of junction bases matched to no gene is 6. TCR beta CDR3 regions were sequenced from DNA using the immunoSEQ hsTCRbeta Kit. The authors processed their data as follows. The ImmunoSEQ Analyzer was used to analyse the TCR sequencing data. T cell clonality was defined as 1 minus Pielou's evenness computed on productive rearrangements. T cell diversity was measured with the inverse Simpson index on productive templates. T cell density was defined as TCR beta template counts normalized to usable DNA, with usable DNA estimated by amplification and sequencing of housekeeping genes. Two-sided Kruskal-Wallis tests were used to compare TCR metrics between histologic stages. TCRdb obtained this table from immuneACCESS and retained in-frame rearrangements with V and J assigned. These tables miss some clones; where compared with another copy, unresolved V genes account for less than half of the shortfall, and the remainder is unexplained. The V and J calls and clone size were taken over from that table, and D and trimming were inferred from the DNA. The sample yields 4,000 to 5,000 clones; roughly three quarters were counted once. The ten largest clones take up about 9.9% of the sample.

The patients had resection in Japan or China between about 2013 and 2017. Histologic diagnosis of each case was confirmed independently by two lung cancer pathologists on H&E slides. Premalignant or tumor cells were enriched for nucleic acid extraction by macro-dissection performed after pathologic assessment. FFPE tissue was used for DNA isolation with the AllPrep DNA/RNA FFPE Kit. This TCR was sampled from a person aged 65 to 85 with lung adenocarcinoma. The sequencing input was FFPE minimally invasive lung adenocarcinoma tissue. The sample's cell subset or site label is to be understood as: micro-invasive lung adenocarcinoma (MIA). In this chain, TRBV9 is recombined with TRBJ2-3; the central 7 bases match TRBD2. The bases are TGTGCCAGCAGCGTAGCTGGAGGGAGGGTAGATACGCAGTATTTT. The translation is CASSVAGGRVDTQYF. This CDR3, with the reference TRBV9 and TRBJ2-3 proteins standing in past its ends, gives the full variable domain DSGVTQTPKHLITATGQRVTLRCSPRSGDLSVYWYQQSLDQGLQFLIQYYNGEERAKGNILERFSAQQFPDLHSELNLSSLELGDSALYFCASSVAGGRVDTQYFGPGTRLTVL.